This T cell receptor beta chain was sequenced during a study of shared clonotypes between healthy human individuals. As originally analysed: For the immunoSEQ data, sequences were junction-only without quality scores, so filtering differed. Sequencing used immunoSEQ multiplex PCR; TCRdb keeps in-frame clones, though not all of them. V, J and clone size were drawn from that table, and D and trimming were deduced from the DNA. The data show roughly 2.2 million clones, with approximately 90% seen just once and 0.37% held by the top ten. As to this clone: Its antigen is undetermined.

The CDR3 has 13 residues. V lost 3 bases and J 4 bases, leaving 12 bases between the germline ends. The germline gives CDR1 SQVTM, CDR2 ANQGSEA. Regarding the study as a whole: Exclusively blood specimens were collected; tissue repertoires likely differ.

Adults of Caucasian background living in Nashville, Tennessee made up all donors. Sequences were obtained from naive CD4+ T cells from PBMCs. Subset in this sample: CD45RA+ positively selected. The origin of this receptor is a man between 18 and 35 years old in good health. Some clones in this sample may be carry-over from other donors' samples. The chain joins TRBV29-1 to TRBJ1-2; D might be TRBD1 (6 bases). The CDR3 coding sequence is TGCAGCGTTGATTTGGGGGGCGGCTATGGCTACACCTTC. It translates to CSVDLGGGYGYTF.